This TCR beta chain came from a study of CD8+CD57+ T cells in acquired aplastic anemia. At the level of the study: Recorded DNA amounts for sorted CD4+ and CD8+ cells had an average of 3.2 ug. Study-level findings and limits: Significant differences in CD8+ Simpson's diversity were not observed between patients and controls. Patients and controls were found to share 25 to 35 CD8+ CDR3 sequences.

An expansion of CD8+CD57+ cells by flow cytometry had been shown in patients chosen for sequencing. The blood sampling took place in patients who had so far received no therapy. Germline values: CDR1 MNHEY, CDR2 SMNVEV (reference sequence). The CDR3 covers 14 residues. Trimming stripped 2 bases from V and 5 bases from J, with 7 bases between. The study profiled TCR beta VDJ and CDR3 using genomic DNA as template. TCRdb ran MiXCR on the reads and lists one entry per CDR3 protein. Of some 160,000 distinct CDR3 sequences detected, roughly 48% appear once; the ten largest clones hold less than 3%. In its sample, this clonotype was seen many times. Its antigen is unidentified.

Sequences were obtained from sorted CD4+, CD8+, or CD8+CD57+ T cells (not recorded which) from PBMCs. This chain uses TRBV27 with TRBJ1-6, with unresolved D. This clonotype was sampled from a human donor with aplastic anemia. CDR3 nucleotide sequence: TGTGCCAGCAGTTTACAGGCGGATAATTCACCCCTCCACTTT. It yields the protein CASSLQADNSPLHF.